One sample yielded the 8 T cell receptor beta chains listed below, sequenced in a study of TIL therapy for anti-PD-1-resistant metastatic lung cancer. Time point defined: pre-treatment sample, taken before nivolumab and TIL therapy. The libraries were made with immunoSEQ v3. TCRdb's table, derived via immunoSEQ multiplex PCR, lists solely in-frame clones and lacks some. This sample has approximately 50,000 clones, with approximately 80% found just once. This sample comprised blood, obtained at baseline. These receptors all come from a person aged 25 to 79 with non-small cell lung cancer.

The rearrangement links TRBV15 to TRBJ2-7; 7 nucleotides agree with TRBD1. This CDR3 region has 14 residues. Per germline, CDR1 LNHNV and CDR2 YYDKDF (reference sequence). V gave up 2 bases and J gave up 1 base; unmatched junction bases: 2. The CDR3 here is CATSRPQGSYEQYF. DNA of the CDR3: TGTGCCACCAGCAGACCACAGGGGTCCTACGAGCAGTACTTC.

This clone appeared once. CDR3 amino acids: CASSSAGLSSYNSPLHF. CDR3 nucleotide sequence: TGCGCCAGCAGCTCCGCGGGACTCAGCTCCTATAATTCACCCCTCCACTTT. The chain recombines TRBV5-1 with TRBJ1-6; tentative D call: TRBD1 (5 bases). Trimming stripped 3 bases from V and 0 bases from J, with 13 bases between. CDR1 SGHRS and CDR2 YFSETQ come from the germline V gene. The length of the CDR3 is 17 residues.

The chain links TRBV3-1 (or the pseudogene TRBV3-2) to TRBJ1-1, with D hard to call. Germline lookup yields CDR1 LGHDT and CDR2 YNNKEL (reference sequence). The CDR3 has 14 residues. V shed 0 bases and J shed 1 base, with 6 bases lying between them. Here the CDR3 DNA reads TGTGCCAGCAGCCAAGATATTTGGAACACTGAAGCTTTCTTT. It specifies CASSQDIWNTEAFF.

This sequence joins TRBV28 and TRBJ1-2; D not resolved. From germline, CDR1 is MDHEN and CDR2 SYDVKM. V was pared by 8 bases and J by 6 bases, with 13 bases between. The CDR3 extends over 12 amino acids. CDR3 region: CASVREGDGYTF. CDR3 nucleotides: TGTGCCAGCGTTCGAGAGGGCGATGGCTACACCTTC.

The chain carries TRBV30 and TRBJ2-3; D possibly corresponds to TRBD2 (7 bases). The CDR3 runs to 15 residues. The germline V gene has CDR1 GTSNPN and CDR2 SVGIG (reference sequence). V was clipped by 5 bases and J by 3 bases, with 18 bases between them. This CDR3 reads CAWSRGAIATDTQYF. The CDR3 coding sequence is TGTGCCTGGTCCCGGGGGGCGATTGCGACAGATACGCAGTATTTT.

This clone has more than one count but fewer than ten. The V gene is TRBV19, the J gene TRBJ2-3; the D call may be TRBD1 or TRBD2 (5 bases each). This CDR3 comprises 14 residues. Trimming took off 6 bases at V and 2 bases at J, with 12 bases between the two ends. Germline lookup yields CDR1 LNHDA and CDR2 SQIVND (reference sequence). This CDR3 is CASRGTRPTDTQYF. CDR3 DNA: TGTGCCAGTAGGGGGACCAGGCCCACAGATACGCAGTATTTT.

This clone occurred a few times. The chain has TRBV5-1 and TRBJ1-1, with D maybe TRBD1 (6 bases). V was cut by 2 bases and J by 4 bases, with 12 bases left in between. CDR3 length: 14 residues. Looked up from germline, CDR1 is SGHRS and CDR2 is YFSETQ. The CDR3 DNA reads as TGCGCCAGCAGCTTATCACAGGGAATCACTGAAGCTTTCTTT. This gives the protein CASSLSQGITEAFF.

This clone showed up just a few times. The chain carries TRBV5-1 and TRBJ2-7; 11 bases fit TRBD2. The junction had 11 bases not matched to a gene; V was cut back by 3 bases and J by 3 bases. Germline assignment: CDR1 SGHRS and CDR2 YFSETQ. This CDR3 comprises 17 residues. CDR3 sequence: CASSSTSGTNRFYEQYF. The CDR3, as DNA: TGCGCCAGCAGCTCGACTAGCGGGACAAACCGGTTCTACGAGCAGTACTTC.